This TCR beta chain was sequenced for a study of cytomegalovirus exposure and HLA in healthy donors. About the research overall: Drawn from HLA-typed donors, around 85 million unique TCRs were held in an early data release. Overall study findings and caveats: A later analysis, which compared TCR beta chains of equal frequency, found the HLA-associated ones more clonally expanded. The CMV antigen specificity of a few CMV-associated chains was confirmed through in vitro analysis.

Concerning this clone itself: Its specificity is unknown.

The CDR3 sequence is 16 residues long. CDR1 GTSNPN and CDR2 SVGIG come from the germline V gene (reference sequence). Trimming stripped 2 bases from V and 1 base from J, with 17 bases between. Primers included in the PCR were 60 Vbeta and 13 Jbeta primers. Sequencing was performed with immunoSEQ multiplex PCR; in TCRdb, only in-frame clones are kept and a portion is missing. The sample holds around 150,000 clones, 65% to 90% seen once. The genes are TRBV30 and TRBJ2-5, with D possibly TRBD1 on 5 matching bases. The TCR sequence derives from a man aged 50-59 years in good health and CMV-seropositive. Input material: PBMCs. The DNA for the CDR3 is TGTGCCTGGAGTTACCAGCCCCAGGGCGTCCAAGAGACCCAGTACTTC. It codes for CAWSYQPQGVQETQYF.